Following are 28 T cell receptor beta chains from one sample sequenced in a study of cytomegalovirus exposure and HLA in healthy donors. With 60 Vbeta and 13 Jbeta primers, the PCR was carried out. Only in-frame clones appear in the TCRdb table, and some are missing; sequencing was by immunoSEQ multiplex PCR. The table lists 110,000 or so clones, roughly three quarters of them singletons. Sequencing was performed on PBMCs. The receptors derive from a middle-aged woman in good health and CMV-seropositive.

In regard to this clone: An end of the junction differs from the germline gene, which may be a read error. The rearrangement joins TRBV7-7 to TRBJ2-7; D possibly corresponds to TRBD2 (6 bases). The length of the CDR3 is 14 residues. CDR1 and CDR2 (germline): SSHAT, FNYEAQ (reference sequence). The CDR3, as DNA: TGTGCTAGCAGCCCGAGGCACGGGGGTCCCGAGCAGTACTTC. Encoded protein: CASSPRHGGPEQYF.

CDR3 loop: CASSLWPGGGTDTQYF. In DNA, the CDR3 is TGCGCCAGCAGCCTTTGGCCTGGGGGGGGCACAGATACGCAGTATTTT. This chain connects TRBV5-1 to TRBJ2-3; 7 bases are shared with TRBD2. The germline V gene has CDR1 SGHRS and CDR2 YFSETQ. The ends lost 4 bases at V and 1 base at J; junction bases unmatched: 9. The CDR3 totals 16 residues.

V usage is TRBV5-4 and J usage is TRBJ1-4, with D hard to call. CDR3 size: 12 residues. Trimming took 0 bases from V and 7 from J, leaving 4 bases between them. The germline CDR1 and CDR2 sequences are SGHNT and YYREEE (reference sequence). CDR3: CASSLAGEKLFF. The CDR3 region has the DNA TGTGCCAGCAGCTTGGCCGGTGAAAAACTGTTTTTT.

V usage is TRBV4-1 and J usage is TRBJ2-7; no clear D. Germline V gene sequence: CDR1 MGHRA, CDR2 YSYEKL. V shed 1 base and J shed 0 bases, with 10 bases lying between them. This CDR3 contains 15 residues. CDR3 residues: CASSQVSAISYEQYF. DNA for the CDR3: TGCGCCAGCAGCCAAGTGAGCGCGATCTCCTACGAGCAGTACTTC.

This clone showed up just a few times. The chain uses TRBV5-1 and TRBJ2-1; perhaps TRBD1 as D (5 bases). The ends were cut back, 7 bases at V and 7 bases at J, with 12 bases in the middle. Germline CDR1 SGHRS, CDR2 YFSETQ. This CDR3 has 12 residues. The CDR3 loop is CASYMGRNEQFF. The CDR3 bases are TGCGCCAGCTACATGGGGCGGAATGAGCAGTTCTTC.

This clone was counted between two and nine times. The chain has TRBV9 and TRBJ1-4, with TRBD1 as a possible D gene (6 bases). Trimming removed 3 bases at V and 0 bases at J, with 15 bases between. Germline values: CDR1 SGDLS, CDR2 YYNGEE. This CDR3 has 17 residues. CDR3 DNA: TGTGCCAGCAGCGAGGGGGACACAGTTGCAACTAATGAAAAACTGTTTTTT. Translation gives CASSEGDTVATNEKLFF. The full variable domain, with the rest looked up from reference TRBV9 and TRBJ1-4, is DSGVTQTPKHLITATGQRVTLRCSPRSGDLSVYWYQQSLDQGLQFLIQYYNGEERAKGNILERFSAQQFPDLHSELNLSSLELGDSALYFCASSEGDTVATNEKLFFGSGTQLSVL.

With regard to this clone: Within the sample, other DNA sequences also encode this same CDR3. The rearrangement uses TRBV6-1 and TRBJ1-5; D perhaps matches TRBD1 (5 bases). Germline V gives CDR1 MNHNS, CDR2 SASEGT. There are 14 residues in the CDR3. The V gene lost 7 bases and the J gene lost 2 bases, with 12 bases spanning the gap. CDR3 region: CASIWGVGNQPQHF. CDR3 DNA: TGTGCCAGCATTTGGGGCGTGGGCAATCAGCCCCAGCATTTT.

This clone showed up just a few times. V gene TRBV7-2 combines with J gene TRBJ2-7; D perhaps matches TRBD1 (5 bases). The germline gives CDR1 SGHTA, CDR2 FQGNSA. Trimming stripped 5 bases from V and 3 bases from J, with 11 bases between. The CDR3 has 13 amino acids. CDR3 bases: TGTGCCAGCAGCCAGGGCGCCTACTACGAGCAGTACTTC. As protein: CASSQGAYYEQYF.

The chain has TRBV6-1 and TRBJ1-3, with D possibly TRBD1 on 6 matching bases. Trimming cost V 6 bases and J 3 bases, with 9 bases left between them. The CDR3 is 13 amino acids. Germline CDR1 and CDR2: MNHNS and SASEGT. The CDR3 loop reads CASSLQGGNTIYF. CDR3 sequence (DNA): TGTGCCAGCAGCCTACAGGGTGGAAACACCATATATTTT.

This clone is a singleton in its sample. The chain has TRBV27 and TRBJ1-2; D gene unclear. The CDR3 loop spans 12 amino acids. Germline V lookup: CDR1 MNHEY, CDR2 SMNVEV (reference sequence). Trimming took 5 bases from V and 4 from J, leaving 8 bases between them. Here the CDR3 reads CASSATGYGYTF. DNA of the CDR3: TGTGCCAGCAGTGCGACTGGCTATGGCTACACCTTC.

This clone was detected a few times. The V gene is TRBV5-1, the J gene TRBJ1-1, with D perhaps matching TRBD1 (6 bases). Per germline, CDR1 SGHRS and CDR2 YFSETQ. V lost 4 bases to trimming and J lost 2 bases, with 12 bases between them. The CDR3 totals 14 residues. The CDR3 nucleotides are TGCGCCAGCAGCCGGGGGGGGGCTAACACTGAAGCTTTCTTT. Its translation: CASSRGGANTEAFF.

The CDR3 region is CASSPGTGSFTGELFF. As DNA, the CDR3 is TGTGCCAGCTCACCCGGGACAGGGTCTTTCACCGGGGAGCTGTTTTTT. The chain uses TRBV18 and TRBJ2-2; 9 bases match TRBD1. CDR3 length equals 16 residues. Germline CDR1 reads KGHSH; CDR2 reads LQKENI. Trimming cost V 3 bases and J 4 bases; bases outside gene matches: 6. Full variable domain (missing parts from reference TRBV18 and TRBJ2-2): NAGVMQNPRHLVRRRGQEARLRCSPMKGHSHVYWYRQLPEEGLKFMVYLQKENIIDESGMPKERFSAEFPKEGPSILRIQQVVRGDSAAYFCASSPGTGSFTGELFFGEGSRLTVL.

In its sample, this clone was seen once. The V call is TRBV9, the J call TRBJ1-2, with 10 bases aligning to TRBD1. This CDR3 contains 16 residues. Germline CDR1 is SGDLS and CDR2 is YYNGEE. Unmatched junction bases numbered 12, after V lost 3 bases and J lost 7 bases. CDR3 sequence (DNA): TGTGCCAGCAGCGAACTCGGGACAGGGGTTTATTCTGGCTACACCTTC. Amino acid sequence: CASSELGTGVYSGYTF.

The chain has TRBV5-1 and TRBJ2-2, with 12 bases that match TRBD2. V was clipped by 0 bases and J by 7 bases; unmatched bases: 10. The germline V gene has CDR1 SGHRS and CDR2 YFSETQ. This CDR3 contains 18 residues. In DNA form, the CDR3 reads TGCGCCAGCAGCTTGGCCGGAGTGGGACTAGCGGGCCACGGGGAGCTGTTTTTT. Translation: CASSLAGVGLAGHGELFF.

This chain links TRBV7-2 with TRBJ2-5; TRBD1 is a possible D gene (5 bases). Looked up from germline, CDR1 is SGHTA and CDR2 is FQGNSA. V was clipped by 3 bases and J by 0 bases, with 8 bases between them. The CDR3 runs to 14 residues. The chain's CDR3 is CASSFRRDQETQYF. The CDR3 DNA is TGTGCCAGCAGCTTTCGCAGGGACCAAGAGACCCAGTACTTC.

This clone was detected once. The chain links TRBV28 to TRBJ2-6, with unresolved D. V was cut by 3 bases and J by 0 bases, with 9 bases left in between. CDR3 length: 16 amino acids. CDR1 is MDHEN, CDR2 SYDVKM, per germline. The CDR3 loop is CASSLISSSGANVLTF. The CDR3 nucleotides are TGTGCCAGCAGTTTGATCTCGAGCTCTGGGGCCAACGTCCTGACTTTC. Full variable domain (missing parts from reference TRBV28 and TRBJ2-6): DVKVTQSSRYLVKRTGEKVFLECVQDMDHENMFWYRQDPGLGLRLIYFSYDVKMKEKGDIPEGYSVSREKKERFSLILESASTNQTSMYLCASSLISSSGANVLTFGAGSRLTVL.

This chain connects TRBV10-1 to TRBJ2-2; D unresolved. The CDR3 has 20 amino acids. Per the germline V gene, CDR1 is WNHNN and CDR2 is SYGVQD (reference sequence). Trimming cost V 0 bases and J 0 bases, with 20 bases left between them. The CDR3 region has the DNA TGCGCCAGCAGTGAGTCACTAACCCCGTGGTCGCCGACGAACACCGGGGAGCTGTTTTTT. Amino acid sequence: CASSESLTPWSPTNTGELFF.

This clone was seen a single time. The gene calls are TRBV29-1 and TRBJ1-2; D ambiguous. The CDR3 spans 12 residues. Germline V gene sequence: CDR1 SQVTM, CDR2 ANQGSEA. The ends were cut back, 4 bases at V and 4 bases at J, with 10 bases in the middle. CDR3 loop: CSVAAGFYGYTF. DNA for the CDR3: TGCAGCGTTGCTGCAGGATTCTATGGCTACACCTTC. Based on the CDR3 plus reference TRBV29-1 and TRBJ1-2, the full variable domain is SAVISQKPSRDICQRGTSLTIQCQVDSQVTMMFWYRQQPGQSLTLIATANQGSEATYESGFVIDKFPISRPNLTFSTLTVSNMSPEDSSIYLCSVAAGFYGYTFGSGTRLTVV.

The J gene is TRBJ1-1, the V gene TRBV6-5, with TRBD1 matching 9 bases. The CDR3 sequence is 14 residues long. The germline V gene has CDR1 MNHEY and CDR2 SVGAGI. After removal of 6 bases from V and 8 bases from J, the junction contained 10 bases not matched to a gene. The CDR3 reads CASSPTGTGREAFF. The CDR3, as DNA: TGTGCCAGCAGCCCGACCGGGACAGGGAGGGAAGCTTTCTTT.

This clone came up many times. V and J are TRBV2 and TRBJ1-6, with D uncertain. This CDR3 contains 12 residues. Trimming cost V 9 bases and J 19 bases, with 22 bases left between them. The V gene's germline CDR1 is SNHLY and CDR2 FYNNEI. Here the CDR3 DNA reads TGTGCCAGTCACCCTCTTCACCCCTCCACTCACTTT. Protein: CASHPLHPSTHF.

The V and J genes are TRBV4-2 and TRBJ2-6; the D gene is possibly TRBD1 (5 bases). The germline CDR1 and CDR2 sequences are LGHNA and YNFKEQ. CDR3 size: 17 residues. The germline V and J ends were trimmed by 3 bases and 0 bases, with 12 bases remaining between them. The CDR3 region has the DNA TGTGCCAGCAGCCATGCCGACAGAGTCTCTGGGGCCAACGTCCTGACTTTC. It encodes CASSHADRVSGANVLTF.

This chain uses TRBV5-4 with TRBJ2-2; 14 bases align to TRBD2. CDR3 size: 17 residues. Looked up from germline, CDR1 is SGHNT and CDR2 is YYREEE (reference sequence). Losses at the gene ends were 4 bases for V and 6 bases for J; bases not matched to a gene: 8. CDR3 protein: CASSQRLAGGPPGELFF. The CDR3 nucleotides read TGTGCCAGCAGCCAGAGACTAGCGGGGGGGCCCCCCGGGGAGCTGTTTTTT.

This clone has more than one count but fewer than ten. The gene calls are TRBV5-6 and TRBJ2-7, with TRBD2 identical over 9 bases. Trimming cost V 4 bases and J 4 bases; bases outside gene matches: 3. CDR3 length: 13 residues. Germline CDR1 and CDR2: SGHDT and YYEEEE. CDR3 protein: CASSRLAVYEQYF. The DNA of the CDR3 is TGTGCCAGCAGCCGACTAGCGGTATACGAGCAGTACTTC.

This clone was detected once. This rearrangement joins TRBV5-1 to TRBJ1-2; 8 nucleotides align to TRBD1. Looked up from germline, CDR1 is SGHRS and CDR2 is YFSETQ. This CDR3 is 17 amino acids long. V was clipped by 7 bases and J by 0 bases; unmatched bases: 14. Here the CDR3 reads CASSRRDRGRSNYGYTF. The CDR3 nucleotides are TGCGCCAGCTCCCGTCGAGACAGGGGCCGTTCTAACTATGGCTACACCTTC.

The V and J genes are TRBV6-5 and TRBJ1-3; D is possibly TRBD1 (5 bases). CDR3 length: 14 residues. Germline V gene data show CDR1 as MNHEY and CDR2 as SVGAGI. The V end was cut by 2 bases, the J end by 3 bases, with 8 bases between. CDR3 in amino acids: CASSYGRVGNTIYF. The CDR3 bases are TGTGCCAGCAGTTACGGCAGGGTTGGAAACACCATATATTTT.

The chain employs TRBV4-1 and TRBJ2-7, with D perhaps TRBD1 (5 bases). CDR1 and CDR2 (germline): MGHRA, YSYEKL. Trimming cost V 1 base and J 2 bases, with 9 bases left between them. This CDR3 has 14 residues. The CDR3 protein is CASSQARGTYEQYF. CDR3 in DNA: TGCGCCAGCAGCCAAGCTAGGGGAACCTACGAGCAGTACTTC.

The rearrangement joins TRBV7-9 to TRBJ2-4, with TRBD2 matching 11 bases. Germline V gives CDR1 SEHNR, CDR2 FQNEAQ (reference sequence). After removal of 5 bases from V and 6 bases from J, the junction contained 6 bases not matched to a gene. CDR3 size: 15 residues. The chain's CDR3 is CASSVTSGGGNIQYF. As DNA, the CDR3 is TGTGCCAGCAGCGTAACTAGCGGGGGAGGAAACATTCAGTACTTC.

The chain recombines TRBV5-1 with TRBJ1-1, with 9 positions matching TRBD1. The CDR3 is made up of 16 amino acids. The germline CDR1 and CDR2 sequences are SGHRS and YFSETQ. V trimming: 2 bases; J trimming: 2 bases; junction bases outside the gene matches: 7. DNA for the CDR3: TGCGCCAGCAGCTTTGTCTACAGGGGGCCTAACACTGAAGCTTTCTTT. This codes for CASSFVYRGPNTEAFF. The full variable domain, its missing parts supplied by reference TRBV5-1 and TRBJ1-1, is KAGVTQTPRYLIKTRGQQVTLSCSPISGHRSVSWYQQTPGQGLQFLFEYFSETQRNKGNFPGRFSGRQFSNSRSEMNVSTLELGDSALYLCASSFVYRGPNTEAFFGQGTRLTVV.